One sample yielded the 27 T cell receptor beta chains listed below, sequenced in a study of T cell responses to AZD1222 COVID-19 vaccine. Some clones are missing from TCRdb's copy, which holds only in-frame ones; the method was immunoSEQ multiplex PCR. The data hold a few hundred thousand clones, with approximately 93% observed a single time. Sequenced material: peripheral blood, taken on day 0 of AZD1222 vaccination. Receptor source: an adult in good health.

The DNA of the CDR3 is TGCGCCAGCAGCTTGGCGGGGGCGGGCGCTGAAGCTTTCTTT. Translating it yields CASSLAGAGAEAFF. The gene calls are TRBV5-1 and TRBJ1-1; TRBD1 might be the D (6 bases). Germline V gene lookup returns CDR1 SGHRS and CDR2 YFSETQ. The CDR3 is made up of 14 amino acids. The ends were cut back, 0 bases at V and 6 bases at J, with 12 bases in the middle.

The sample holds one count of this clone. The chain uses TRBV5-1 and TRBJ2-1, with 9 bases lining up with TRBD2. With V trimmed by 4 bases and J by 2 bases, 7 bases remained unmatched. The CDR3 has 16 amino acids. CDR1 is SGHRS, CDR2 YFSETQ, per germline. For the CDR3, the DNA is TGCGCCAGCAGCAAAGTAGCGGGGGAGGCCTACAATGAGCAGTTCTTC. Amino acids: CASSKVAGEAYNEQFF.

V and J are TRBV11-2 and TRBJ2-2; 7 bases map to TRBD1. With V trimmed by 4 bases and J by 7 bases, 15 bases remained unmatched. Germline V CDR1 and CDR2: SGHAT, FQNNGV. The CDR3 loop spans 17 amino acids. CDR3 in DNA: TGTGCCAGCAGCTGGGGGTTGTCAGGGGGACGAGGCGGGGAGCTGTTTTTT. Its protein product is CASSWGLSGGRGGELFF.

The gene calls are TRBV27 and TRBJ2-7; either TRBD1 or TRBD2 may supply D (6 bases each). The CDR3 sequence is 15 residues long. CDR1 and CDR2 (germline): MNHEY, SMNVEV (reference sequence). V lost 2 bases and J lost 2, with 13 bases in between. The CDR3 DNA follows: TGTGCCAGCAGTTTACAGGGGACGGGGGCCTACGAGCAGTACTTC. It yields the protein CASSLQGTGAYEQYF.

The genes are TRBV28 and TRBJ1-5, with D possibly TRBD1 on 5 matching bases. From germline, CDR1 is MDHEN and CDR2 SYDVKM. The V end was cut by 6 bases, the J end by 6 bases, with 18 bases between. The CDR3 contains 15 residues. The CDR3 DNA follows: TGTGCCAGCAGGTGGGCAGGGAATCCTTTTCAGCCCCAGCATTTT. Its protein product is CASRWAGNPFQPQHF.

The chain employs TRBV5-6 and TRBJ1-2; D gene ambiguous. The CDR3 runs 18 residues. Germline V gene lookup returns CDR1 SGHDT and CDR2 YYEEEE. V lost 2 bases and J 3 bases, leaving 23 bases between the germline ends. CDR3 DNA sequence: TGTGCCAGCAGCTTAATGTCCGTGTTTACCGACCTTTACTATGGCTACACCTTC. As protein: CASSLMSVFTDLYYGYTF.

The J gene is TRBJ1-5, the V gene TRBV11-2; the D gene is possibly TRBD1 (5 bases). The V end lost 4 bases, the J end lost 6 bases, and 10 bases lay between the germline ends. CDR3 size: 13 residues. Germline loops: CDR1 SGHAT, CDR2 FQNNGV. CDR3: CASSSGYSQPQHF. CDR3 in DNA: TGTGCCAGCAGCTCAGGGTATAGTCAGCCCCAGCATTTT.

The chain employs TRBV19 and TRBJ2-2, with 11 bases identical to TRBD1. Germline trimming cut 6 bases from V and 7 bases from J; bases unmatched to any gene: 7. Germline V gene data show CDR1 as LNHDA and CDR2 as SQIVND (reference sequence). The CDR3 covers 15 residues. Written as DNA, the CDR3 is TGTGCCAGTAGGTCCTGGGGACAGGGGGACGGGGAGCTGTTTTTT. Translation: CASRSWGQGDGELFF.

This clone was recorded only once. The V call is TRBV30, the J call TRBJ1-5, with D hard to call. Germline lookup yields CDR1 GTSNPN and CDR2 SVGIG (reference sequence). Trimming took off 5 bases at V and 9 bases at J, with 17 bases between the two ends. The CDR3 is made up of 13 amino acids. CDR3 protein: CAWGPKGRTPQHF. CDR3 coding DNA: TGTGCCTGGGGTCCGAAAGGTCGTACGCCCCAGCATTTT. Full variable domain (missing parts from reference TRBV30 and TRBJ1-5): SQTIHQWPATLVQPVGSPLSLECTVEGTSNPNLYWYRQAAGRGLQLLFYSVGIGQISSEVPQNLSASRPQDRQFILSSKKLLLSDSGFYLCAWGPKGRTPQHFGDGTRLSIL.

V gene TRBV3-1 (or the pseudogene TRBV3-2) combines with J gene TRBJ1-1; no clear D. The CDR3 is 13 amino acids. Germline V gives CDR1 LGHDT, CDR2 YNNKEL (reference sequence). Trimming pared 8 bases from V and 1 base from J, leaving 11 bases between. The CDR3 loop is CASGKTRNTEAFF. In nucleotides, the CDR3 is TGTGCCAGCGGCAAGACACGGAACACTGAAGCTTTCTTT.

This sequence joins TRBV3-1 (or the pseudogene TRBV3-2) and TRBJ1-5; 11 bases align to TRBD1. V was clipped by 4 bases and J by 6 bases; unmatched bases: 5. The germline V gene encodes CDR1 LGHDT and CDR2 YNNKEL (reference sequence). CDR3 length: 15 residues. The CDR3 protein is CASSLGQGATQPQHF. The DNA of the CDR3 is TGTGCCAGCAGCCTAGGACAGGGGGCCACTCAGCCCCAGCATTTT.

CDR3: CASSFDRGYTF. The CDR3 nucleotides are TGTGCCAGCAGCTTTGACAGGGGGTACACCTTC. The chain links TRBV5-4 to TRBJ1-2, with 9 bases lining up with TRBD1. CDR1 and CDR2 (germline): SGHNT, YYREEE (reference sequence). The CDR3 sequence is 11 residues long. V lost 2 bases to trimming and J lost 11 bases; unmatched junction nucleotides: 1. The variable domain in full, with the rest retrieved from reference TRBV5-4 and TRBJ1-2, is ETGVTQSPTHLIKTRGQQVTLRCSSQSGHNTVSWYQQALGQGPQFIFQYYREEENGRGNFPPRFSGLQFPNYSSELNVNALELDDSALYLCASSFDRGYTFGSGTRLTVV.

CDR3 DNA: TGTGCCAGCAGTTTGTTATCGGCAGGGTCTCGTGGCTACACCTTC. This sequence encodes CASSLLSAGSRGYTF. V usage is TRBV28 and J usage is TRBJ1-2; tentative D call: TRBD1 (5 bases). CDR3 length equals 15 residues. CDR1 and CDR2 (germline): MDHEN, SYDVKM. V lost 3 bases, J lost 7 bases, and 18 bases lay in between.

The rearrangement links TRBV5-5 to TRBJ1-6; TRBD1 matches 7 bases. Germline V lookup: CDR1 SGHKS, CDR2 YYEKEE (reference sequence). V shed 4 bases and J 4 bases; nucleotides not matched to a gene: 14. The CDR3 length is 18 residues. The CDR3 DNA follows: TGTGCCAGCAGCCGAGCATGGGACAGCTTAATTTATAATTCACCCCTCCACTTT. It encodes CASSRAWDSLIYNSPLHF.

The chain combines TRBV28 with TRBJ1-2, with 7 bases aligning to TRBD1. Per germline, CDR1 MDHEN and CDR2 SYDVKM. This CDR3 comprises 16 residues. V shed 8 bases, J shed 5 bases, and the junction held 17 bases outside the gene matches. The CDR3, as DNA: TGTGCCAGCTCCAGCCCGACAGGGCTCGATTCTTATGGCTACACCTTC. Translation: CASSSPTGLDSYGYTF.

As to this clone: This CDR3 fails to terminate in the conserved phenylalanine or tryptophan, so it likely reflects a read error. It is unclear where the CDR3 begins or ends on the DNA, so no DNA is shown, and the CDR3 is as TCRdb lists it. This chain connects TRBV4-2 to TRBJ1-1; the D segment call TRBD1 is taken from the table without a DNA check. The CDR3 is 13 amino acids in total, end residues counted. In germline, CDR1 is LGHNA, CDR2 YNFKEQ. CDR3 sequence reads: CASSQGRDSRSWV.

The chain carries TRBV9 and TRBJ2-1; 7 bases line up with TRBD2. The V and J ends lost 0 bases and 7 bases, in that order; junction bases with no gene match: 10. Per germline, CDR1 SGDLS and CDR2 YYNGEE. CDR3 length equals 16 residues. The CDR3 region is CASSVATMGGNNEQFF. The CDR3 nucleotides are TGTGCCAGCAGCGTAGCTACAATGGGGGGGAATAATGAGCAGTTCTTC.

J is TRBJ1-5 and V is TRBV20-1, with TRBD1 as a possible D gene (6 bases). The V end lost 3 bases, the J end lost 2 bases, and 14 bases lay between the germline ends. Germline CDR1 is DFQATT and CDR2 is SNEGSKA (reference sequence). There are 15 residues in the CDR3. The CDR3 coding sequence is TGCAGTGCTAGTCGCGGGGGCATGGGCAATCAGCCCCAGCATTTT. The encoded protein is CSASRGGMGNQPQHF.

The rearrangement links TRBV3-1 (or the pseudogene TRBV3-2) to TRBJ2-7; unclear D gene. Between the trimmed V and J ends, which lost 1 base and 4 bases, there was a span of 14 bases. CDR1 is LGHDT and CDR2 is YNNKEL in the germline V gene (reference sequence). CDR3 size: 15 residues. The DNA of the CDR3 is TGTGCCAGCAGCCAAGTTCCGGGCCCCGGTTACGAGCAGTACTTC. Protein product: CASSQVPGPGYEQYF.

The rearrangement joins TRBV25-1 to TRBJ2-2; TRBD2 agrees at 8 bases. The CDR3 totals 14 residues. With 5 bases clipped from V and 3 bases from J, the junction kept 2 bases outside the gene matches. CDR1 is MGHDK, CDR2 SYGVNS, per germline. CDR3 DNA sequence: TGTGCCAGCAGTTCCGGGAGGGACACCGGGGAGCTGTTTTTT. This sequence encodes CASSSGRDTGELFF.

CDR3 DNA: TGTGCCAGCAGCCCAGATATTCCAACGGGCTACACCTTC. The encoded protein is CASSPDIPTGYTF. The chain carries TRBV7-9 and TRBJ1-2, with unresolved D. Germline lookup yields CDR1 SEHNR and CDR2 FQNEAQ (reference sequence). This CDR3 has 13 amino acids. Trimming stripped 5 bases from V and 8 bases from J, with 15 bases between.

The chain combines TRBV9 with TRBJ1-1; 8 bases align to TRBD1. J gave up 4 bases and V 0 bases, and 11 bases lay outside the gene matches. The germline CDR1 and CDR2 sequences are SGDLS and YYNGEE. The CDR3 loop spans 17 amino acids. This chain's CDR3 is CASSVGVLQGEVTEAFF. Written as DNA, the CDR3 is TGTGCCAGCAGCGTAGGAGTCTTACAGGGGGAAGTCACTGAAGCTTTCTTT.

This chain links TRBV19 with TRBJ2-5; unclear D gene. V lost 3 bases and J lost 2, with 10 bases in between. Per germline, CDR1 LNHDA and CDR2 SQIVND (reference sequence). The CDR3 has 14 residues. The CDR3 DNA follows: TGTGCCAGTAGTATTTCCCTCTCTCAAGAGACCCAGTACTTC. Translation: CASSISLSQETQYF.

V usage is TRBV3-1 (or the pseudogene TRBV3-2) and J usage is TRBJ2-7; D ambiguous. Trimming took off 3 bases at V and 0 bases at J, with 9 bases between the two ends. Germline V gives CDR1 LGHDT, CDR2 YNNKEL (reference sequence). This CDR3 has 14 amino acids. The CDR3 is CASSQPAFSYEQYF. CDR3 bases: TGTGCCAGCAGCCAGCCTGCATTCTCCTACGAGCAGTACTTC.

The gene calls are TRBV4-3 and TRBJ1-1; D unclear. CDR1 is LGHNA, CDR2 YSLEER, per germline. The CDR3 is 15 residues long. Trimming cost V 1 base and J 6 bases, with 15 bases left between them. DNA of the CDR3: TGCGCCAGCAGCCAAGGTGACGGGGTTAACTCTGAAGCTTTCTTT. Its translation is CASSQGDGVNSEAFF.

The J gene is TRBJ1-6, the V gene TRBV3-1 (or the pseudogene TRBV3-2); D gene unclear. Germline CDR1 and CDR2: LGHDT and YNNKEL (reference sequence). The CDR3 is made up of 16 amino acids. Trimming took 6 bases from V and 1 from J, leaving 13 bases between them. CDR3 bases: TGTGCCAGCAGTCTAAATCCGACTTCCTATAATTCACCCCTCCACTTT. It is translated as CASSLNPTSYNSPLHF.

This rearrangement joins TRBV6-2 or TRBV6-3 to TRBJ2-7; D gene unclear. The CDR3 runs 13 residues. The germline V gene has CDR1 MNHEY and CDR2 SVGEGT. With 4 bases removed from V and 3 bases from J, the gap between germline ends came to 10 bases. The CDR3 loop reads CASSSPGDYEQYF. The DNA of the CDR3 is TGTGCCAGCAGTTCCCCAGGTGACTACGAGCAGTACTTC.